A selection of T cell receptor beta chains follows, all from one sample in a study of T cells in Graves' hyperthyroidism and ophthalmopathy. TCRdb processed the multiplex PCR reads anew with MiXCR; each CDR3 protein has one entry. Among approximately 600,000 distinct CDR3 sequences, less than 25% were seen once, and the ten largest hold 34%. Material: blood. The origin of the receptors is a young man with Graves' ophthalmopathy. The CDR3 runs from the conserved cysteine through the conserved F or W. Each record gives: V gene, D gene, J gene, clone size, CDR3 length, CDR3 protein, CDR3 DNA. A D gene is named only where the DNA matches it firmly. Clone size appears in some rows only: once, few, many, or a class for an expanded clone.

TRBV20-1	TRBD1	TRBJ2-5	few	13	CRGQGARQETQYF	TGCAGGGGACAGGGGGCGCGTCAAGAGACCCAGTACTTC
TRBV27	-	TRBJ1-5	-	18	CASSFRAPGAPSNQPQHF	TGTGCCAGCAGTTTTAGGGCCCCAGGGGCGCCCAGCAATCAGCCCCAGCATTTT
TRBV28	-	TRBJ1-5	-	13	CATQGYGAQPQHF	TGTGCCACCCAAGGGTACGGGGCTCAGCCCCAGCATTTT
TRBV2	-	TRBJ1-2	-	14	CASSEHSSNYGYTF	TGTGCCAGCAGTGAACACAGTTCTAACTATGGCTACACCTTC
TRBV25-1	-	TRBJ2-7	few	16	CASSDKGVGRDYEQYF	TGTGCCAGCAGTGACAAGGGTGTGGGGCGGGACTACGAGCAGTACTTC
TRBV11-2	TRBD1	TRBJ2-1	few	15	CASSLDEGQGFEQFF	TGTGCCAGCAGCTTAGATGAGGGACAGGGGTTTGAGCAGTTCTTC
TRBV5-1	-	TRBJ2-2	many	14	CASSLAAGARELFF	TGCGCCAGCAGCTTGGCGGCGGGGGCAAGGGAGCTGTTTTTT
TRBV12-3/TRBV12-4	-	TRBJ2-7	-	15	CASSLMGGLAYEQYF	TGTGCCAGCAGTTTGATGGGGGGCTTGGCCTACGAGCAGTACTTC
TRBV3-1	-	TRBJ1-2	many	14	CASSQEGASYGYTF	TGTGCCAGCAGCCAAGAGGGCGCCTCCTATGGCTACACCTTC
TRBV6-5	TRBD2	TRBJ2-2	many	17	CASSYSSLAGGGGELFF	TGTGCCAGCAGTTACTCTTCACTAGCGGGAGGAGGCGGGGAGCTGTTTTTT
TRBV5-1	-	TRBJ2-7	few	15	CASSLARQGRDEQYF	TGCGCCAGCAGCTTGGCCCGACAGGGGAGGGACGAGCAGTACTTC
TRBV11-2	TRBD1	TRBJ1-2	-	18	CASSTIGGLKGGFYGYTF	TGTGCCAGCAGCACAATAGGGGGCCTGAAGGGCGGGTTCTATGGCTACACCTTC
TRBV11-2	-	TRBJ2-2	-	14	CASSPGAGTGELFF	TGTGCCAGCAGCCCTGGGGCCGGCACCGGGGAGCTGTTTTTT
TRBV7-3	TRBD2	TRBJ2-5	-	16	CASSLGVSGGQETQYF	TGTGCCAGCAGCCTCGGGGTTAGCGGGGGACAAGAGACCCAGTACTTC
TRBV27	TRBD2	TRBJ2-7	-	15	CASRPWTSGTEGQYF	TGTGCCAGCAGACCGTGGACTAGCGGGACTGAAGGGCAGTACTTC
TRBV11-2	-	TRBJ2-1	few	12	CASTMSYDEQFF	TGTGCCAGCACCATGTCCTATGATGAGCAGTTCTTC
TRBV12-3/TRBV12-4	TRBD1	TRBJ2-7	many	14	CASTLGQGAGEQYF	TGTGCCAGCACGTTGGGACAGGGGGCGGGGGAGCAGTACTTC
TRBV19	-	TRBJ2-2	-	12	CASGQGSGELFF	TGTGCCAGTGGGCAGGGTTCCGGGGAGCTGTTTTTT
TRBV7-2	TRBD2	TRBJ2-2	few	17	CASSLLLAGVSTGELFF	TGTGCCAGCAGCTTGCTACTAGCGGGAGTATCCACCGGGGAGCTGTTTTTT
TRBV30	-	TRBJ1-1	many	15	CAWSATQAGYTEAFF	TGTGCCTGGAGTGCCACCCAGGCGGGTTACACTGAAGCTTTCTTT
TRBV6-1	-	TRBJ1-5	few	13	CASSPGWNQPQHF	TGTGCCAGCAGCCCGGGATGGAATCAGCCCCAGCATTTT
TRBV18	-	TRBJ1-2	-	14	CASSERRGHGGYTF	TGTGCCAGCTCAGAGAGGAGGGGCCACGGTGGCTACACCTTC
TRBV2	-	TRBJ1-2	few	13	CATPPGPGYGYTF	TGTGCCACCCCGCCGGGGCCAGGCTATGGCTACACCTTC
TRBV10-3	-	TRBJ2-3	many	13	CAIRSEGRDTQYF	TGTGCCATCCGCTCCGAGGGACGAGATACGCAGTATTTT
TRBV25-1	-	TRBJ1-3	-	13	CASSDYTGNTIYF	TGTGCCAGCAGTGATTATACTGGAAACACCATATATTTT
TRBV5-4	-	TRBJ2-5	few	11	CASEYQETQYF	TGTGCCAGTGAGTACCAAGAGACCCAGTACTTC
TRBV20-1	TRBD1	TRBJ2-5	few	11	CSAIRGETQYF	TGCAGTGCTATCAGGGGGGAGACCCAGTACTTC
TRBV6-1	-	TRBJ1-5	-	14	CASRTERGNQPQHF	TGTGCCAGCAGGACAGAACGAGGCAATCAGCCCCAGCATTTT
TRBV18	TRBD2	TRBJ2-3	few	18	CASSPRRLAGGLTDTQYF	TGTGCCAGCTCACCAAGGCGGCTAGCGGGAGGACTCACAGATACGCAGTATTTT
TRBV20-1	-	TRBJ1-3	many	14	CSARYAGPGNTIYF	TGCAGTGCTAGATACGCCGGGCCCGGAAACACCATATATTTT
TRBV5-1	-	TRBJ2-1	few	15	CASSPRDSPANEQFF	TGCGCCAGCAGCCCCCGGGACTCGCCGGCCAATGAGCAGTTCTTC
TRBV2	TRBD1	TRBJ1-4	few	14	CASERGQRGEKLFF	TGTGCCAGTGAGAGGGGACAGCGAGGGGAAAAACTGTTTTTT
TRBV18	-	TRBJ1-1	many	13	CASSPTEQTQAFF	TGTGCCAGCTCACCGACGGAACAGACCCAAGCTTTCTTT
TRBV28	-	TRBJ1-5	-	15	CASSQGLQSNQPQHF	TGTGCCAGCAGCCAGGGACTCCAAAGCAATCAGCCCCAGCATTTT
TRBV2	-	TRBJ2-2	few	13	CARRGSNTGELFF	TGTGCCAGGAGAGGGTCGAACACCGGGGAGCTGTTTTTT
TRBV10-2	-	TRBJ2-7	-	16	CASSDWLARSSYEQYF	TGCGCCAGCAGTGATTGGCTAGCCCGGAGCTCCTACGAGCAGTACTTC
TRBV5-5	TRBD1	TRBJ1-3	-	18	CASTQQGPFTGVGNTIYF	TGTGCCAGCACCCAACAGGGGCCGTTTACGGGGGTTGGAAACACCATATATTTT
TRBV30	-	TRBJ2-1	many	12	CALGISYNEQFF	TGTGCCCTCGGAATCTCCTACAATGAGCAGTTCTTC
TRBV2	-	TRBJ2-7	many	13	CASSAGPLSGQYF	TGTGCCAGCAGTGCCGGTCCGTTAAGCGGGCAGTACTTC
TRBV28	-	TRBJ1-4	many	16	CASSVSAGGGGEKLFF	TGTGCCAGCAGCGTCTCGGCCGGGGGGGGAGGTGAAAAACTGTTTTTT
TRBV28	-	TRBJ1-4	many	12	CASSFDNEKLFF	TGTGCCAGCAGTTTTGATAATGAAAAACTGTTTTTT
TRBV10-3	-	TRBJ2-7	few	13	CAISSSATYEQYF	TGTGCCATCAGCTCTAGCGCTACCTACGAGCAGTACTTC
TRBV27	-	TRBJ1-1	few	12	CASRHENTEAFF	TGTGCCAGCAGGCATGAAAACACTGAAGCTTTCTTT
TRBV6-1	TRBD1	TRBJ1-4	-	15	CASPPDRGRGEKLFF	TGTGCCAGCCCCCCAGACAGGGGTCGAGGTGAAAAACTGTTTTTT
TRBV11-1	-	TRBJ2-1	-	14	CASSLAIPGLKQFF	TGTGCCAGCAGCTTAGCGATTCCGGGACTCAAGCAGTTCTTC
TRBV7-9	TRBD1	TRBJ2-5	many	16	CASSLGQGGHQETQYF	TGTGCCAGCAGCTTAGGACAGGGGGGACACCAAGAGACCCAGTACTTC
TRBV2	-	TRBJ2-2	many	13	CASKWGNTGELFF	TGTGCCAGCAAGTGGGGTAACACCGGGGAGCTGTTTTTT
TRBV4-1	-	TRBJ1-4	few	16	CASSQGTGPTNEKLFF	TGCGCCAGCAGCCAAGGTACGGGGCCAACTAATGAAAAACTGTTTTTT
TRBV14	-	TRBJ2-3	many	15	CASSHRRRGTDTQYF	TGTGCCAGCAGCCATCGGAGGCGGGGCACAGATACGCAGTATTTT
TRBV20-1	TRBD1	TRBJ2-7	few	13	CSAKTGTVYEQYF	TGCAGTGCTAAAACAGGGACAGTCTACGAGCAGTACTTC
TRBV4-2	-	TRBJ2-7	few	15	CASSRSAGQQYEQYF	TGTGCCAGCAGCCGTAGTGCGGGACAGCAGTACGAGCAGTACTTC
TRBV13	TRBD1	TRBJ2-7	-	13	CASSDRGQFEQYF	TGTGCCAGCAGCGACCGGGGACAGTTCGAGCAGTACTTC
TRBV30	-	TRBJ1-1	many	14	CAWIALGRNTEAFF	TGTGCCTGGATAGCACTAGGGCGGAACACTGAAGCTTTCTTT
TRBV4-1	-	TRBJ2-5	few	15	CASSQVNGGPETQYF	TGCGCCAGCAGCCAAGTGAATGGGGGCCCAGAGACCCAGTACTTC